The 8 T cell receptor beta chains reported below all come from one sample, sequenced in a study of blood T cells in healthy people across ages. Primers used in a second PCR of about 7 to 12 cycles were a sample-barcoded 5' primer and a J-beta primer mix. TCRdb re-derived calls from the 5' RACE reads in MiXCR, one entry per CDR3 protein. The sample lists 1,100,000 or so distinct CDR3 sequences, 40% to 45% occurring once. Sequencing used blood. These receptors originate from a woman aged 55-70 years in good health.

The chain is built from TRBV6-5 and TRBJ1-2, with 8 bases aligning to TRBD1. CDR3 length: 12 residues. Germline CDR1 and CDR2: MNHEY and SVGAGI. The V segment lost 11 bases and the J segment 4 bases; nucleotides outside the gene matches: 6. The CDR3 protein is CASRTGTYGYTF. CDR3 nucleotides: TGTGCCTCCCGGACAGGGACCTATGGCTACACCTTC.

The chain recombines TRBV5-6 with TRBJ2-3, with TRBD2 matching 13 bases. This CDR3 contains 19 residues. V shed 5 bases, J shed 0 bases, and the junction held 12 bases outside the gene matches. CDR1 is SGHDT and CDR2 is YYEEEE in the germline V gene. The CDR3 DNA reads TGTGCCAGCAGTCTCCGGACTAGCGGGAGAGGATTGAGCACAGATACGCAGTATTTT. It yields the protein CASSLRTSGRGLSTDTQYF.

At least ten counts were recorded for this clonotype. The chain has TRBV7-9 and TRBJ2-7, with TRBD2 matching 9 bases. This CDR3 is 19 amino acids long. CDR1 and CDR2 (germline): SEHNR, FQNEAQ (reference sequence). Trimming took 0 bases from V and 3 from J; bases not matched to a gene: 15. CDR3 protein: CASSLALSGSGRSLYEQYF. Written as DNA, the CDR3 is TGTGCCAGCAGCTTAGCGCTAAGCGGTAGCGGGAGATCCCTCTACGAGCAGTACTTC.

This clonotype was seen a few times. The chain is built from TRBV5-1 and TRBJ2-7, with 9 bases lining up with TRBD1. There are 14 residues in the CDR3. Germline-derived CDR1 and CDR2 are SGHRS and YFSETQ. Unmatched junction bases numbered 3, after V lost 0 bases and J lost 5 bases. The CDR3 sequence is CASSLVGQGNEQYF. CDR3 DNA sequence: TGCGCCAGCAGCTTGGTAGGACAGGGGAACGAGCAGTACTTC.

This clonotype was counted a few times. The chain has TRBV5-6 and TRBJ2-1, with a possible D match to TRBD2 (7 bases). V lost 2 bases to trimming and J lost 8 bases, with 17 bases between them. CDR3 length: 15 residues. Germline V lookup: CDR1 SGHDT, CDR2 YYEEEE. The DNA for the CDR3 is TGTGCCAGCAGCTTTTTCGGGGGAGGGGGGTATGAGCAGTTCTTC. Amino acids: CASSFFGGGGYEQFF.

The V call is TRBV2, the J call TRBJ2-6; D is unclear. V was trimmed by 1 base and J by 0 bases, leaving 4 bases between them. The CDR3 sequence is 15 residues long. Germline CDR1 is SNHLY and CDR2 is FYNNEI. The CDR3 reads CASSEGRSGANVLTF. DNA for the CDR3: TGTGCCAGCAGTGAAGGTCGCTCTGGGGCCAACGTCCTGACTTTC.

The rearrangement links TRBV6-2 or TRBV6-3 to TRBJ1-5; 9 bases are shared with TRBD1. This CDR3 region has 15 residues. Germline loops: CDR1 MNHEY, CDR2 SVGEGT. J was trimmed by 4 bases and V by 4 bases; bases with no gene match: 5. CDR3 in amino acids: CASSSPDRGNQPQHF. CDR3 coding DNA: TGTGCCAGCAGTTCACCGGACAGGGGTAATCAGCCCCAGCATTTT.

The chain's CDR3 is CSAPRTSLGYEQYF. The CDR3 DNA sequence: TGCAGTGCCCCTCGGACGAGTCTAGGCTACGAGCAGTACTTC. The rearrangement joins TRBV20-1 to TRBJ2-7; D call uncertain. Germline V CDR1 and CDR2: DFQATT, SNEGSKA (reference sequence). The CDR3 has 14 residues. V gave up 6 bases and J gave up 3 bases, with 18 bases separating them.